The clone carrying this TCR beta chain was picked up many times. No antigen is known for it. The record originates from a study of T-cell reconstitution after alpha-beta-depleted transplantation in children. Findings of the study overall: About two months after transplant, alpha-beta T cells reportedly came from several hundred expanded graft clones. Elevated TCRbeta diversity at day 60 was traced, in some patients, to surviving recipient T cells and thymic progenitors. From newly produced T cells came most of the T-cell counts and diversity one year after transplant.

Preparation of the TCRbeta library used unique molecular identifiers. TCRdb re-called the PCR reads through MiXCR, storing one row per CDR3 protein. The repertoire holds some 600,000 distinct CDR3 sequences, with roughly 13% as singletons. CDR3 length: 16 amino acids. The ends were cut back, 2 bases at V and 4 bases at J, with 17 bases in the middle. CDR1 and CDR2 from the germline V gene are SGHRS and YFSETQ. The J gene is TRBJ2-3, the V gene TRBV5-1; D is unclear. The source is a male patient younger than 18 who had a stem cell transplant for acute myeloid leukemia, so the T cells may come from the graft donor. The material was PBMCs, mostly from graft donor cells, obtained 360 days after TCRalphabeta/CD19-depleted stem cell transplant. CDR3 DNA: TGCGCCAGCAGCTTCAGGAGCGTGGCCGGCGCAGATACGCAGTATTTT. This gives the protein CASSFRSVAGADTQYF.